This T cell receptor beta chain was found in a study of T cell responses to AZD1222 COVID-19 vaccine. Repertoires were generated with immunoSEQ multiplex PCR, while TCRdb's copy carries only in-frame clones and drops some. The sample gives 120,000 or so clones, roughly 90% of which show up once; 4% to 4.5% is in the top ten. Study-wide results and caveats: The study reported that nearly half of spike-specific TCRs target unmutated variant regions.

In the case of this clone: Its antigen remains unidentified. The sample contains more than one DNA sequence encoding this CDR3.

Per germline, CDR1 KGHSH and CDR2 LQKENI. The V end lost 3 bases, the J end lost 2 bases, and 9 bases lay between the germline ends. CDR3 size: 14 residues. The clonotype originates from an adult who received the MenACWY meningococcal vaccine as a control. Source: peripheral blood, taken 28 days after the second dose of the MenACWY control vaccine. V usage is TRBV18 and J usage is TRBJ2-3, with TRBD2 as a possible D gene (6 bases). CDR3 in amino acids: CASSPSGVTDTQYF. CDR3 nucleotides: TGTGCCAGCTCACCGTCGGGGGTCACAGATACGCAGTATTTT.